What follows is one TCR beta chain and its context. Its cognate antigen is unknown. The 5'RACE method, run with constant-segment primers, produced TCR alpha and TCR beta cDNA libraries (carrying sample barcodes and UMIs). TCRdb re-derived calls from the 5' RACE reads in MiXCR, one entry per CDR3 protein. The sample gives about 540,000 distinct CDR3 sequences, over 20% of which show up once; around 12% is in the top ten. Germline CDR1 and CDR2: SGHRS and YFSETQ. V lost 6 bases and J lost 0, with 13 bases in between. This CDR3 comprises 14 residues. The sample comes from a study of T-cell memory formation after mild COVID-19. Study-wide results and limits: Clones that contracted from day 15 to 85 had balanced CD4/CD8; later expanders were CD4+ biased. Pre-infection memory contained some responding clones, which suggested that cross-reactive memory had joined. Shrinking CD4+ clones were chiefly CM and EM; CD8+ ones were chiefly EMRA.

The chain is built from TRBV5-1 and TRBJ2-7; D gene unclear. The sequenced material came from PBMCs or a T cell subset sorted from them (not recorded which). The receptor comes from an adult woman who had mild COVID-19 (a few samples of this study predate the infection). Cell type and time point are not known. CDR3 sequence (DNA): TGCGCCAGCACCTCCCAGCCTAGCTCCTACGAGCAGTACTTC. Translated: CASTSQPSSYEQYF. Drawing the rest from reference TRBV5-1 and TRBJ2-7, the complete variable domain is KAGVTQTPRYLIKTRGQQVTLSCSPISGHRSVSWYQQTPGQGLQFLFEYFSETQRNKGNFPGRFSGRQFSNSRSEMNVSTLELGDSALYLCASTSQPSSYEQYFGPGTRLTVT.